Listed here are 6 T cell receptor beta chains from one sample, sequenced in a study of blood T cell repertoires in COVID-19. TCRdb's copy holds only in-frame clones and misses some; the assay was immunoSEQ multiplex PCR. The sample yields 250,000 or so clones, around 87% seen once. The sequenced sample was peripheral blood. These receptors were obtained from a woman between 40 and 55 years old who had recovered from COVID-19.

The chain carries TRBV7-2 and TRBJ2-3, with TRBD2 matching 16 bases. The CDR3 has 17 amino acids. In germline, CDR1 is SGHTA, CDR2 FQGNSA. Trimming removed 5 bases from V and 5 bases from J; junction bases left unmatched: 7. The CDR3 region is CASSPWGLAGGRDTQYF. CDR3 DNA: TGTGCCAGCAGCCCGTGGGGACTAGCGGGGGGGCGAGATACGCAGTATTTT.

This clone appeared a few times. This chain links TRBV7-2 with TRBJ1-2; TRBD1 agrees at 9 bases. Germline values: CDR1 SGHTA, CDR2 FQGNSA. This CDR3 has 14 residues. V was clipped by 6 bases and J by 3 bases; unmatched bases: 5. The CDR3 nucleotides are TGTGCCAGCAGACAAACAGGGGGCCACTATGGCTACACCTTC. The encoded protein is CASRQTGGHYGYTF.

V gene TRBV11-2 combines with J gene TRBJ2-7; D unclear. The germline gives CDR1 SGHAT, CDR2 FQNNGV. The V end was cut by 2 bases, the J end by 3 bases, with 11 bases between. The CDR3 extends over 14 amino acids. The CDR3: CASSLTVVNYEQYF. CDR3 in DNA: TGTGCCAGCAGCTTAACAGTCGTCAACTACGAGCAGTACTTC.

The rearrangement uses TRBV6-2 or TRBV6-3 and TRBJ1-2; D is possibly TRBD1 (6 bases). Trimming cost V 4 bases and J 4 bases, with 16 bases left between them. From germline, CDR1 is MNHEY and CDR2 SVGEGT. The CDR3 runs to 15 residues. CDR3 sequence: CASSSPGAGVYGYTF. The CDR3, as DNA: TGTGCCAGCAGTTCTCCCGGGGCAGGGGTCTATGGCTACACCTTC.

The chain is built from TRBV27 and TRBJ2-7; TRBD2 might be the D (5 bases). The CDR3 spans 15 residues. The germline V gene encodes CDR1 MNHEY and CDR2 SMNVEV (reference sequence). V dropped 3 bases and J dropped 4 bases, with 16 bases sitting between them. The CDR3 DNA follows: TGTGCCAGCAGTTTTTTTGCAGGCCCGGGGTACGAGCAGTACTTC. Translation gives CASSFFAGPGYEQYF.

In DNA form, the CDR3 reads TGCGCCAGCAGCTTAGGGACAGGGAGATCTCCGGCCAAAAACATTCAGTACTTC. It codes for CASSLGTGRSPAKNIQYF. V gene TRBV5-1 combines with J gene TRBJ2-4, with 9 bases aligning to TRBD1. This CDR3 contains 18 residues. Unmatched junction bases numbered 10, after V lost 2 bases and J lost 1 base. Germline V gives CDR1 SGHRS, CDR2 YFSETQ. Full variable domain (rest looked up from reference TRBV5-1 and TRBJ2-4): KAGVTQTPRYLIKTRGQQVTLSCSPISGHRSVSWYQQTPGQGLQFLFEYFSETQRNKGNFPGRFSGRQFSNSRSEMNVSTLELGDSALYLCASSLGTGRSPAKNIQYFGAGTRLSVL.